This TCR beta chain was identified in a study of T cells in Graves' hyperthyroidism and ophthalmopathy. At the level of the study: The initial diagnosis was the point when peripheral blood was collected, ahead of any treatment.

Template material for amplifying TCR beta CDR3 regions consisted of RNA transcripts. RT-PCR in the first round (using the HTBI primer set) targeted the TCR CDR3. Using its own MiXCR run on the multiplex PCR reads, TCRdb lists one record per CDR3 protein. The data contain about 380,000 distinct CDR3 sequences, less than 20% of them singletons. There are a few counts of this clonotype. The antigen is unknown. The study, taken as a whole, reports: Most expanded thyroid clonotypes above 0.001 recurred in blood. Ophthalmopathy got predicted by the model a median around 6.6 months before its onset. A model built on 13 V-J features separated ophthalmopathy from stable hyperthyroidism.

There are 12 residues in the CDR3. Per germline, CDR1 MNHNS and CDR2 SASEGT. V gave up 6 bases and J gave up 8 bases, with 8 bases separating them. The J gene is TRBJ1-6, the V gene TRBV6-1; D gene ambiguous. The clonotype originates from a man in his late teens or twenties with Graves' ophthalmopathy. Sequenced input: blood. The CDR3 region is CASRQYDSPLHF. As DNA, the CDR3 is TGTGCCAGCAGACAATATGATTCACCCCTCCACTTT.